Listed here are 4 T cell receptor beta chains from one sample, sequenced in a study of regulatory T cells in long-lasting Graves disease. Described time point: persistent/refractory GD, antithyroid drugs over 5 years with positive TRAb. TCR sequences were obtained from RNA taken from PBMCs. The authors built TCR beta libraries using iRepertoire HTBI primers and Arm-PCR of CDR3 regions. TCRdb redid the calling of the multiplex PCR reads with MiXCR, one entry per CDR3 protein. The data show about half a million distinct CDR3 sequences, roughly 22% seen once. The specimen comprised peripheral blood mononuclear cells (PBMCs), sampled when the disease was refractory, from a patient treated with antithyroid drugs. These receptors came from a female donor with Graves disease.

This clonotype has only one observation. A read error is possible here, since a much larger clone lies one base away. The rearrangement joins TRBV24-1 to TRBJ1-2, with no clear D. Per the germline V gene, CDR1 is KGHDR and CDR2 is SFDVKD. V lost 3 bases to trimming and J lost 8 bases, with 12 bases between them. The CDR3 extends over 13 amino acids. The DNA for the CDR3 is TGTGCCACCAGTGATACCTCGGCAGTAGGCTACACCTTC. Protein sequence: CATSDTSAVGYTF.

This clonotype has ten or more counts. This rearrangement joins TRBV11-2 to TRBJ2-6, with D possibly TRBD1 on 6 matching bases. There are 18 residues in the CDR3. The germline V gene has CDR1 SGHAT and CDR2 FQNNGV. Trimming took off 0 bases at V and 0 bases at J, with 12 bases between the two ends. CDR3 sequence reads: CASSLEIGQLSGANVLTF. DNA for the CDR3: TGTGCCAGCAGCTTAGAGATAGGACAGCTCTCTGGGGCCAACGTCCTGACTTTC.

This clonotype came up a few times. CDR3 sequence: CAWRRGGQCTF. CDR3 in DNA: TGTGCCTGGAGAAGAGGCGGACAGTGCACCTTC. This rearrangement joins TRBV30 to TRBJ1-2; D possibly corresponds to TRBD1 (6 bases). V gave up 3 bases and J gave up 13 bases, with 15 bases separating them. The CDR3 extends over 11 amino acids. Germline V CDR1 and CDR2: GTSNPN, SVGIG (reference sequence).

In its sample, this clonotype was seen a few times. This chain joins TRBV7-9 and TRBJ1-1; TRBD1 might be the D (6 bases). The length of the CDR3 is 12 residues. CDR1 and CDR2 (germline): SEHNR, FQNEAQ (reference sequence). V was pared by 0 bases and J by 10 bases, with 9 bases between. The CDR3 reads CASSLALGGAFF. CDR3 coding DNA: TGTGCCAGCAGCTTAGCCCTAGGGGGAGCTTTCTTT.